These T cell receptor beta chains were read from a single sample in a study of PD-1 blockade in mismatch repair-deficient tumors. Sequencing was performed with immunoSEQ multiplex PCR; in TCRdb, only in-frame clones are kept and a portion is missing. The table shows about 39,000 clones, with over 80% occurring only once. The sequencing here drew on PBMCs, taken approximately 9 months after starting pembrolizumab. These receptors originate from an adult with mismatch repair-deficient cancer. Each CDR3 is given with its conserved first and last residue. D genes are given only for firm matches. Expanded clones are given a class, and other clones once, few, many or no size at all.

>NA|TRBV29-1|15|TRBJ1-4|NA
TGCAGCGTTGGCCCGAGCTCCAGGCCCAATGAAAAACTGTTTTTT
CSVGPSSRPNEKLFF
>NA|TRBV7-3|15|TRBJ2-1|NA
TGTGCCAGCAGCTTAAGGGGGGACTCCTACAATGAGCAGTTCTTC
CASSLRGDSYNEQFF
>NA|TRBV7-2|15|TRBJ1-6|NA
TGTGCCAGCAGGAATACAGGGCCGGGAAATTCACCCCTCCACTTT
CASRNTGPGNSPLHF
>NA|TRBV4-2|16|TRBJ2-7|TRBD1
TGTGCCAGCAGCCAATGGACCGGGACAGAGGTCTACGAGCAGTACTTC
CASSQWTGTEVYEQYF
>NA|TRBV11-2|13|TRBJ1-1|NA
TGTGCCAGCAGCTTCAGGGGGAACACTGAAGCTTTCTTT
CASSFRGNTEAFF
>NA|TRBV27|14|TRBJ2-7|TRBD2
TGTGCCAGCAGTTTACGGGAGGGCCCCTACGAGCAGTACTTC
CASSLREGPYEQYF
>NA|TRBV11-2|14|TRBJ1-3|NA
TGTGCCAGCAGCTTAGTCCGGGGAGGAAACACCATATATTTT
CASSLVRGGNTIYF
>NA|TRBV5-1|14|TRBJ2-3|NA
TGCGCCAGCAGCTTGGAGCTAGCGAAAGATACGCAGTATTTT
CASSLELAKDTQYF
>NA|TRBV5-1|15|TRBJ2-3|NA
TGCGCCAGCAGCCCCGACCCGCGGCGCACAGATACGCAGTATTTT
CASSPDPRRTDTQYF
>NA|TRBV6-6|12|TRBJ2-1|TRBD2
TGTGCCAGCAGCCCGGGGGGTGGCGGTCAGTTCTTC
CASSPGGGGQFF
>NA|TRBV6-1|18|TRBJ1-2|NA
TGTGCCAGCAGTGAAGCGGGAGGGTCTCCGACGGGGGACTATGGCTACACCTTC
CASSEAGGSPTGDYGYTF
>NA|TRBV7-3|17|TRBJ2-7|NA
TGTGCCAGCAGCTTAGGGCCCACCGGGACTGCAGGCTACGAGCAGTACTTC
CASSLGPTGTAGYEQYF
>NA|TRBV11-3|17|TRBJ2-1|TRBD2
TGTGCCAGCAGCTCAACCCTGATCGGGACTAGCGGGCTGGGGCAGTTCTTC
CASSSTLIGTSGLGQFF
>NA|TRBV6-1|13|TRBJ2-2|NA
TGTGCCAGCTTTCTCCAAGCGTACGGGGAGCTGTTTTTT
CASFLQAYGELFF
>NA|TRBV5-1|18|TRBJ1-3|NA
TGCGCCAGCAGCTTGGGGGCCTTGACAGCCATCTCTGGAAACACCATATATTTT
CASSLGALTAISGNTIYF
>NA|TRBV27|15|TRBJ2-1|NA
TGTGCCAGCAGGAAGGGGGGGGTCGCCTACAATGAGCAGTTCTTC
CASRKGGVAYNEQFF
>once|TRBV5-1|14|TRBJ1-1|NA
TGCGCCAGCAGCTTGATCCGGGGGAACACTGAAGCTTTCTTT
CASSLIRGNTEAFF
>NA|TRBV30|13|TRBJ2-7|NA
TGTGCCTGGAGACACAGGGTATCCTACGAGCAGTACTTC
CAWRHRVSYEQYF
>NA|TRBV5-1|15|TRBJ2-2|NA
TGCGCCAGCAGAAGACTATCAGCGAACACCGGGGAGCTGTTTTTT
CASRRLSANTGELFF
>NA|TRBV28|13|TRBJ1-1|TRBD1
TGTGCCAGCAGTATTACAGGGGACGGATTGGCTTTCTTT
CASSITGDGLAFF
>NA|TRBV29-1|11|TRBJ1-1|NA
TGCAGCGCTACAGGATGGACTGAAGCTTTCTTT
CSATGWTEAFF
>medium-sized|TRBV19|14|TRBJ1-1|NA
TGTGCCTCATACACCGGGGGGCTGAACACTGAAGCTTTCTTT
CASYTGGLNTEAFF
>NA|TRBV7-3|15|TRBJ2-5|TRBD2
TGTGCCAGCAGCTCGGGACTAGCGGGAGCAGAGACCCAGTACTTC
CASSSGLAGAETQYF
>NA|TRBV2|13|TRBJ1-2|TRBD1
TGTGCCAGCAGCCCGACAGGGGGCCTTGGCTACACCTTC
CASSPTGGLGYTF
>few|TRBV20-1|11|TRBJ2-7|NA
TGCAGTGCTAGCCCAAACCAAACTGCGTACTTC
CSASPNQTAYF
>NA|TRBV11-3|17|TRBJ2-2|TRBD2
TGTGCCAGCAGCTTAGGGGCTAGCGGAGCGAACACCGGGGAGCTGTTTTTT
CASSLGASGANTGELFF
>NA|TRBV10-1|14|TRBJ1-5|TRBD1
TGCGCCAGCAGCGACGGACAGGGAAATCAGCCCCAGCATTTT
CASSDGQGNQPQHF
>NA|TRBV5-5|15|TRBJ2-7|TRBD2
TGTGCCAGCAGCTTGGGGCTAGCGGGAGACTACGAGCAGTACTTC
CASSLGLAGDYEQYF
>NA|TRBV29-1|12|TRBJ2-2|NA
TGCAGCGTTCGACCGGGTCCCGGGGAGCTGTTTTTT
CSVRPGPGELFF
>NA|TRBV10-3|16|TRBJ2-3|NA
TGTGCCATCAGTGGGCCCGGGAGTTCTGGCACAGATACGCAGTATTTT
CAISGPGSSGTDTQYF
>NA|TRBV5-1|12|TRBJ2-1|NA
TGCGCCAGCATGGGGGGGCTGAATGAGCAGTTCTTC
CASMGGLNEQFF
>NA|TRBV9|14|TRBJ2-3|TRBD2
TGTGCCAGCAGCGCTAGCGGGAGTACAGATACGCAGTATTTT
CASSASGSTDTQYF
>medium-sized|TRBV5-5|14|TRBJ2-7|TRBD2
TGTGCCAGCAGCTTACAGCGGGACTCCTACGAGCAGTACTTC
CASSLQRDSYEQYF
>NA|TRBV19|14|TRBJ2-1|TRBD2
TGTGCCAGTAGTCCAGGACTAGCCTACAATGAGCAGTTCTTC
CASSPGLAYNEQFF
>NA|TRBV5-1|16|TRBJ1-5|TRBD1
TGCGCCAGCAGCGGCTCGGACAGGGGGCTTTGTCAGCCCCAGCATTTT
CASSGSDRGLCQPQHF